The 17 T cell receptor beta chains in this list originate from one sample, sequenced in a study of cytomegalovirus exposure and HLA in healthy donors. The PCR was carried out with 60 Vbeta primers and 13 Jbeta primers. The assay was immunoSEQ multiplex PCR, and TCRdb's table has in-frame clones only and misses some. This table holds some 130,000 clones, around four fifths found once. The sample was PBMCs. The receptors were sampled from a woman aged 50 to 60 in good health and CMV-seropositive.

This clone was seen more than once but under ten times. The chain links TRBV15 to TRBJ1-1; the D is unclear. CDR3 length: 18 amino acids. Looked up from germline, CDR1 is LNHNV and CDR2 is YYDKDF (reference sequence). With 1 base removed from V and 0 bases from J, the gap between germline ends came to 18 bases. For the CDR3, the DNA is TGTGCCACCAGCAGAGGAGGTTTACGGGCGGGCCTGAACACTGAAGCTTTCTTT. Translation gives CATSRGGLRAGLNTEAFF.

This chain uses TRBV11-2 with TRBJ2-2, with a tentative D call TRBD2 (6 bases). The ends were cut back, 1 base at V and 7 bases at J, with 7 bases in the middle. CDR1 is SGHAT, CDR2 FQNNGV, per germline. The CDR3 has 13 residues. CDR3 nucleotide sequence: TGTGCCAGCAGCTTAGGGAGGGGCGGGGAGCTGTTTTTT. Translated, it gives CASSLGRGGELFF.

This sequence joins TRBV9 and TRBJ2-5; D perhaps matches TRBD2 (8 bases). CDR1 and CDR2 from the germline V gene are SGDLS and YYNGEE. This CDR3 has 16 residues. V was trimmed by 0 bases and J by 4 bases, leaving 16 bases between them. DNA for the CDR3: TGTGCCAGCAGCGTAGCTCGGGAGGGGGCCGGAGAGACCCAGTACTTC. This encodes CASSVAREGAGETQYF.

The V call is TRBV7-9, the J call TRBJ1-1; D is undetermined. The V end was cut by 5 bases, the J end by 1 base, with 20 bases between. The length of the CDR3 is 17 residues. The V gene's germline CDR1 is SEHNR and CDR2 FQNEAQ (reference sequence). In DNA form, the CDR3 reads TGTGCCAGCAGCCCCCCGGGGAGCGTTCTGGGGAACACTGAAGCTTTCTTT. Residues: CASSPPGSVLGNTEAFF.

The CDR3 nucleotides read TGTGCCAGCAGTCCATCAGACAGGGGACGAAATGAAAAACTGTTTTTT. Translation: CASSPSDRGRNEKLFF. The chain uses TRBV28 and TRBJ1-4; 8 nucleotides align to TRBD1. The germline V gene has CDR1 MDHEN and CDR2 SYDVKM. The CDR3 has 16 amino acids. The V gene end was trimmed by 5 bases and the J gene end by 5 bases; junction bases not matched to a gene: 10.

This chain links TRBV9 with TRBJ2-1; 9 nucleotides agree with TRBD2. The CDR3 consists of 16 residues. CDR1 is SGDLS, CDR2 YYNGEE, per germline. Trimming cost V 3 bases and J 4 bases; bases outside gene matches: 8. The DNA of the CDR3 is TGTGCCAGCAGCGGTGCCGGACTAGCGCCTTACAATGAGCAGTTCTTC. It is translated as CASSGAGLAPYNEQFF.

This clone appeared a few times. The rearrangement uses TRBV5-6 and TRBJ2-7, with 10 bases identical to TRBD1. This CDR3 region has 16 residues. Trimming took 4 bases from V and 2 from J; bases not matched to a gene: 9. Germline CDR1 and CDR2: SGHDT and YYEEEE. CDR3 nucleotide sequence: TGTGCCAGCAGCGTCCGGGACAGGGGACGGGCCTACGAGCAGTACTTC. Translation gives CASSVRDRGRAYEQYF.

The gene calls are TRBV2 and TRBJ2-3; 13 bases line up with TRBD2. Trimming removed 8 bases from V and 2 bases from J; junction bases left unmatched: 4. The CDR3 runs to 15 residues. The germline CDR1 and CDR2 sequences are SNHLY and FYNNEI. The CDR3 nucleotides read TGTGCCAGCGGGGGACTAGCGGGACCCACAGATACGCAGTATTTT. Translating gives CASGGLAGPTDTQYF.

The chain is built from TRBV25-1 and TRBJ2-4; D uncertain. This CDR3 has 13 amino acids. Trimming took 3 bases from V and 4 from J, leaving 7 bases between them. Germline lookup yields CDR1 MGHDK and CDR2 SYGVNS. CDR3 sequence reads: CASSDFQKNIQYF. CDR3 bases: TGTGCCAGCAGTGATTTCCAGAAAAACATTCAGTACTTC.

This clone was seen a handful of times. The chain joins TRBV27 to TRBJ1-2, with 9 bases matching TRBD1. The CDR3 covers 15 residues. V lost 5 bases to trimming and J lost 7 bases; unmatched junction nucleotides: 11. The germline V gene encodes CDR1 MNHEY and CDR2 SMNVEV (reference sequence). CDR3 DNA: TGTGCCAGCAGTACATGGGCGGGACAGGGCTCTGGCTACACCTTC. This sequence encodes CASSTWAGQGSGYTF.

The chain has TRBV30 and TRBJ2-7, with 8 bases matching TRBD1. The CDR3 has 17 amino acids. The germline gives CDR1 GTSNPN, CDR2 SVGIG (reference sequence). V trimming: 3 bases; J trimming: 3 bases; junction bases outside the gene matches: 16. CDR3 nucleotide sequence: TGTGCCTGGAGACCCTTGGGACAGGATATCTTCCTCTACGAGCAGTACTTC. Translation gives CAWRPLGQDIFLYEQYF.

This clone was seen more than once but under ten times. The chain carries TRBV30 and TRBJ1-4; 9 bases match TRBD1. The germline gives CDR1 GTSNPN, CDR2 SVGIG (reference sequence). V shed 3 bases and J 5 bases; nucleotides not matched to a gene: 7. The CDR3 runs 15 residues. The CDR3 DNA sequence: TGTGCCTGGAGGACCCGGGACAGGGAAAATGAAAAACTGTTTTTT. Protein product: CAWRTRDRENEKLFF.

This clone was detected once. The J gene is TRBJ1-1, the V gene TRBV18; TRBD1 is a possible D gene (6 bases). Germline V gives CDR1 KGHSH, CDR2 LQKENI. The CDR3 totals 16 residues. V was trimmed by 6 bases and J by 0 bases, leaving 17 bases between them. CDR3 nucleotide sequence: TGTGCCAGCTCCCCCTTTGGGAGGGACATGAACACTGAAGCTTTCTTT. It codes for CASSPFGRDMNTEAFF.

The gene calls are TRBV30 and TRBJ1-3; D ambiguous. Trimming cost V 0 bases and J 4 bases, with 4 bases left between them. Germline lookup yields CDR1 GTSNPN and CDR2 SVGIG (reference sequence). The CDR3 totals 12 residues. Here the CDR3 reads CAWSVLGNTIYF. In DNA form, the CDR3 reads TGTGCCTGGAGTGTACTGGGAAACACCATATATTTT.

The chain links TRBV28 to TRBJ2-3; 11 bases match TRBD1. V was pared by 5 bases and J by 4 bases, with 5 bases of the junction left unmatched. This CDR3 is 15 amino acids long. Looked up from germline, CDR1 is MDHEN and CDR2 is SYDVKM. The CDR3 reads CASSIWTGGADTQYF. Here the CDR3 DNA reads TGTGCCAGCAGTATCTGGACAGGGGGCGCAGATACGCAGTATTTT.

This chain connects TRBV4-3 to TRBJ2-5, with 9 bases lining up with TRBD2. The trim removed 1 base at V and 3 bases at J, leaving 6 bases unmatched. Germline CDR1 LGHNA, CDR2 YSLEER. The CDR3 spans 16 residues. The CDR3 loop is CASSQGRAGGEETQYF. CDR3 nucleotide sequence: TGCGCCAGCAGCCAAGGTCGGGCGGGGGGGGAAGAGACCCAGTACTTC.

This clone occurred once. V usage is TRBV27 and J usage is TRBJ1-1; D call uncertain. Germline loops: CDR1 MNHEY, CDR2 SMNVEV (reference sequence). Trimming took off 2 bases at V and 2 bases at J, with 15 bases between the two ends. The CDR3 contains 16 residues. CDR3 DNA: TGTGCCAGCAGTTTAGTTTCCGCGGAAGTAAACACTGAAGCTTTCTTT. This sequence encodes CASSLVSAEVNTEAFF.